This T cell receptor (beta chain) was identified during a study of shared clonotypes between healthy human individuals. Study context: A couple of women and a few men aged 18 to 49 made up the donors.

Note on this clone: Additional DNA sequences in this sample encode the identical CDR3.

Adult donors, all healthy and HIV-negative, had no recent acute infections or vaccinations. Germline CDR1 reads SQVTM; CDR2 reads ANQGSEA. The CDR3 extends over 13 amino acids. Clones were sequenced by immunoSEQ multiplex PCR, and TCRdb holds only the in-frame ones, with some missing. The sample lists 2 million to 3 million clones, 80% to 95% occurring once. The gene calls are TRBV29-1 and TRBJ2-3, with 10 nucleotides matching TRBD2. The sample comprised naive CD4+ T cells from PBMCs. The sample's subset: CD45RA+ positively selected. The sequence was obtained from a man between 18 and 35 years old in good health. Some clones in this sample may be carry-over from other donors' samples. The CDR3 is CSASGRATDTQYF. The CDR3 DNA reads TGCAGTGCGAGCGGGAGGGCGACAGATACGCAGTATTTT.